The 4 T cell receptor beta chains reported below all come from one sample, sequenced in a study of blood T cell repertoires in COVID-19. TCRdb's table, derived via immunoSEQ multiplex PCR, lists solely in-frame clones and lacks some. Found here are 85,000 to 90,000 clones, under 85% of them singletons; the top ten hold around 11%. Sequences were obtained from peripheral blood. The receptors were gathered from a man between 65 and 85 years old with acute or convalescent COVID-19.

To note about this clone: A read error may produce the germline difference seen at one junction end. The chain carries TRBV15 and TRBJ1-2; the D is unclear. The CDR3 contains 14 residues. Germline V gives CDR1 LNHNV, CDR2 YYDKDF (reference sequence). The CDR3 nucleotides are TGTACCACCAGCAGAGAACAACAGAACTATGGCTACACCTTC. It is translated as CTTSREQQNYGYTF.

This rearrangement joins TRBV7-3 to TRBJ2-2; tentative D call: TRBD1 (6 bases). The CDR3 runs to 14 residues. In germline, CDR1 is SGHTA, CDR2 FQGTGA. The V gene lost 5 bases and the J gene lost 4 bases, with 11 bases spanning the gap. CDR3 coding DNA: TGTGCCAGCAGCACTATAGGGGGCACCGGGGAGCTGTTTTTT. Protein: CASSTIGGTGELFF.

The chain is built from TRBV3-1 (or the pseudogene TRBV3-2) and TRBJ2-5; TRBD2 matches 9 bases. The germline gives CDR1 LGHDT, CDR2 YNNKEL (reference sequence). V was pared by 0 bases and J by 1 base, with 6 bases of the junction left unmatched. There are 17 residues in the CDR3. For the CDR3, the DNA is TGTGCCAGCAGCCAAGATCGCATTAGCGGGGGCCAAGAGACCCAGTACTTC. The encoded protein is CASSQDRISGGQETQYF.

The chain is built from TRBV5-1 and TRBJ2-5; 14 bases are a match to TRBD2. The germline CDR1 and CDR2 sequences are SGHRS and YFSETQ. J was trimmed by 0 bases and V by 4 bases; bases with no gene match: 2. The CDR3 covers 16 residues. The CDR3 DNA reads TGCGCCAGCAGCGGGACTAGCGGGGGATACCAAGAGACCCAGTACTTC. Encoded protein: CASSGTSGGYQETQYF.